This T cell receptor (beta chain) was identified in a study of vaccination effects on CD4 cells after COVID-19 (dated 2022 in TCRdb). In the study overall: Two doses of either the BNT162b2 or the mRNA-1273 mRNA SARS-CoV-2 vaccine were administered to participants. The study compared SARS-CoV-2 spike-specific CD4+ TCR repertoires before and after mRNA vaccination in COVID-19 convalescent patients and infection-naive vaccine recipients. A total of more than 8 COVID-19 convalescent patients and a few SARS-CoV-2-naive healthy vaccine recipients were included in the full study. Cultures from other donors in the study were sequenced using the Oncomine TCR Beta short-read assay on an Illumina iSeq 100. Study-wide conclusions, independent of this receptor: Only a small number of convalescent patients were included, and no early post-infection timepoints were available, which limited the study. Among healthy vaccine recipients, nearly all vaccine-induced clones were SARS-CoV-2 mono-reactive, and only 1 of 255 was cross-reactive with common cold coronaviruses. At late post-vaccination timepoints, both infection-induced and vaccine-induced clones showed marked clonal contraction, consistent with waning T cell responses.

Remarks on this clone: There is no known antigen for this receptor. Per-nucleotide qualities are absent, and no much larger clonotype sits a single base away.

In the ViraFEST assay, PBMC were stimulated with viral peptide pools, and antigen-specific CD4+ T cell clonotypes were then identified by expansion using TCR sequencing. After roughly 11 days of culture, CD4+ T cells were isolated with the EasySep CD4+ T cell isolation kit. None of the healthy vaccine recipients had a prior SARS-CoV-2 infection, which was confirmed by nucleocapsid antibody tests that came back negative both before and after vaccination. Each well held over 1.5 million PBMC cultured in IMDM containing approximately 5.2% human AB serum, 8 to 10 IU/ml IL-2 and gentamicin, along with 8 to 10 ug/ml peptides. Half of the culture medium was replaced with fresh IL-2-containing medium on days 3 and 7. Each peptide stimulation condition was cultured in triplicate wells unless otherwise noted. Using Ficoll-Paque Plus gradient centrifugation, PBMC were separated from whole blood and then either used fresh or cryopreserved at -140C. The overlapping peptide pools covered the spike proteins of SARS-CoV-2 and of the common cold coronaviruses HCoV-NL63, HCoV-OC43 and HCoV-229E. The QIAamp micro DNA kit was used to extract genomic DNA from the cultured CD4+ T cells.

After removal of 4 bases from V and 1 base from J, the junction retains 9 bases not matched to a gene. The CDR3 sequence holds 15 residues, the cysteine and phenylalanine included. The read is trimmed to its CDR3 DNA, 45 bases read in frame from base 1. According to the germline V gene, CDR1 reads SQVTM and CDR2 reads ANQGSEA. Libraries were prepared through the immunoSEQ multiplex PCR assay. DNA from the cultured, isolated CD4+ T cells was subjected to TCR beta CDR3 sequencing. As for the original processing: Non-productive TCR sequences were discarded, and reads were trimmed to the CDR3 region, with only CDR3s of 7 or more amino acids retained. The MANAFEST web app was used to pick out antigen-specific clonotypes by comparing their expansion in peptide wells with that in reference cultures. To be called positive, a clone needed expansion at FDR<0.05 compared with the reference and with all other wells, an odds ratio greater than 5, and a frequency greater than 0.1% in two replicate wells. A clonotype was called cross-reactive if it was significantly expanded both in SARS-CoV-2 spike wells and in at least one common cold coronavirus spike condition. CDR3 similarity was assessed by Levenshtein distance using the stringdist R package, and unrooted trees were constructed with ape in R 3.6.1. This is the immuneACCESS table as TCRdb keeps it, with only in-frame sequences that have V and J called. A part of the clones is gone; compared with another copy, unresolved V genes explain less than half, and the rest is unexplained. That table furnishes V, J and clone size, whereas the DNA furnished D and trimming. A total of around 28,000 clones appear in this sample, about 81% of them only once. 30% of the sample is held by the ten biggest clonotypes.

This receptor was obtained from a human donor who received a COVID-19 vaccine. The rearranged chain carries TRBV29-1 and TRBJ1-1; 7 nucleotides in the junction match TRBD1. Source: CD4+ T cells from PBMCs cultured with SARS-CoV-2 spike peptides, taken before COVID-19 vaccination. The cell subset or site label of this sample denotes: SARS-CoV-2 spike overlapping peptide pool stimulation. CDR3 sequence: CSVAYRGAGNTEAFF. The nucleotides read TGCAGCGTTGCTTACAGGGGCGCCGGGAACACTGAAGCTTTCTTT.